This TCR beta chain comes out of a study of T cell changes during pregnancy in multiple sclerosis. V trimming: 6 bases; J trimming: 4 bases; junction bases outside the gene matches: 9. The CDR3 runs 18 residues. Germline V CDR1 and CDR2: LNHDA, SQIVND (reference sequence). Sequencing was performed with immunoSEQ multiplex PCR; in TCRdb, only in-frame clones are kept and a portion is missing. Among 20,000 to 25,000 clones listed, 91% were seen once. The receptor was derived from a female donor with multiple sclerosis, enrolled in a pregnancy study. Sequenced material: CD4+ T cells from peripheral blood mononuclear cells, taken in the third trimester of pregnancy. This rearrangement joins TRBV19 to TRBJ2-2, with 15 bases lining up with TRBD2. CDR3 region: CASRGLAGGPKSTGELFF. The CDR3 DNA reads TGTGCCAGTAGGGGACTAGCGGGGGGCCCCAAGTCCACCGGGGAGCTGTTTTTT.